Sequencing of this T cell receptor (beta chain) was carried out in a study of blood T cell repertoires in COVID-19. V lost 7 bases, J lost 10 bases, and 10 bases lay in between. The germline V gene has CDR1 MDHEN and CDR2 SYDVKM. The CDR3 consists of 11 residues. Study processing details: Reference gene primer amplification gave nucleated cell count estimates. The method was immunoSEQ multiplex PCR; TCRdb's version includes in-frame clones alone and lacks a portion of them. The DNA gave D and trimming, while V, J and clone size come from that table. The repertoire holds 150,000 to 200,000 clones, with around 84% as singletons.

This chain links TRBV28 with TRBJ2-2, with unresolved D. Sequencing was done on a sample of peripheral blood. This sequence was found in a woman in her 70s with COVID-19, enrolled during active disease. CDR3 in DNA: TGTGCCAGCACCCCGTCCGTGGAGCTGTTTTTT. Its translation is CASTPSVELFF.